Presented here are 21 T cell receptor beta chains from one specimen sequenced in a study of blood T cells in healthy people across ages. PCR was performed a second time for about 6 to 12 cycles using a sample-barcoded 5' primer and a J-beta primer mix. In TCRdb, the 5' RACE reads were re-called with MiXCR into one record per CDR3 protein. Found here are hundreds of thousands of distinct CDR3 sequences, under 45% of them singletons; the top ten hold roughly 19%. Sequencing input: blood. These receptor sequences come from a man in his 60s in good health.

This clonotype occurred a few times. This chain links TRBV27 with TRBJ2-7; 9 nucleotides match TRBD1. The CDR3 is 14 amino acids. V lost 5 bases, J lost 7 bases, and 9 bases stayed unmatched. The germline CDR1 and CDR2 sequences are MNHEY and SMNVEV (reference sequence). The CDR3 DNA follows: TGTGCCAGCAGTGCCCGGGACAGGGTCGGGGAGCAGTACTTC. It translates to CASSARDRVGEQYF.

The sample holds a few counts of this clonotype. The chain links TRBV6-2 or TRBV6-3 to TRBJ2-3; D unresolved. Germline-derived CDR1 and CDR2 are MNHEY and SVGEGT. CDR3 length equals 16 residues. V was trimmed by 4 bases and J by 6 bases, leaving 20 bases between them. The CDR3 loop reads CASSSYRATVSDTQYF. The CDR3 DNA reads as TGTGCCAGCAGTTCCTACCGGGCGACCGTCAGTGATACGCAGTATTTT.

This clonotype has only a few counts. The chain links TRBV6-5 to TRBJ1-2; no clear D. The germline V and J ends were trimmed by 0 bases and 2 bases, with 7 bases remaining between them. The CDR3 spans 14 residues. Germline V gives CDR1 MNHEY, CDR2 SVGAGI. The CDR3 here is CASSYSTGNYGYTF. CDR3 in DNA: TGTGCCAGCAGTTACTCGACCGGGAACTATGGCTACACCTTC.

The rearrangement uses TRBV28 and TRBJ2-5; TRBD1 agrees at 7 bases. TRBJ2-7 matches the DNA end more closely, so the J call is doubtful. Germline loops: CDR1 MDHEN, CDR2 SYDVKM. This CDR3 comprises 16 residues. CDR3 in amino acids: CASSRTGHGRTYEQYF. CDR3 in DNA: TGTGCCAGCAGTAGGACAGGTCACGGTAGGACCTACGAGCAGTACTTC.

Remarks on this clonotype: The junction does not match germline at one end; this may be a read error. The chain is built from TRBV20-1 and TRBJ2-5; unclear D gene. The J call may be wrong; the DNA end is better matched by TRBJ2-7. CDR1 and CDR2 (germline): DFQATT, SNEGSKA (reference sequence). The CDR3 contains 11 residues. CDR3 bases: TGCGGTGCCCCGACCCCCTACGAGCAGTACTTC. Encoded protein: CGAPTPYEQYF.

The V and J genes are TRBV6-1 and TRBJ2-5; 7 positions agree with TRBD1. This CDR3 has 15 residues. CDR1 and CDR2 (germline): MNHNS, SASEGT. The V and J ends lost 3 bases and 7 bases, in that order; junction bases with no gene match: 11. The CDR3 DNA is TGTGCCAGCAGTGATTTTAGAGAGCCAGGGGGGACCCAGTACTTC. Amino acids: CASSDFREPGGTQYF.

The chain has TRBV6-2 or TRBV6-3 and TRBJ1-6, with D perhaps TRBD1 (5 bases). Germline CDR1 and CDR2: MNHEY and SVGEGT. The V and J ends lost 3 bases and 10 bases respectively, with 25 bases between them. CDR3 size: 18 residues. DNA of the CDR3: TGTGCCAGCAGTTATAATGTTGAGAAAGGGGATGTTGGATCACCCCTCCACTTT. Its protein product is CASSYNVEKGDVGSPLHF.

V gene TRBV5-1 combines with J gene TRBJ1-2; D ambiguous. The CDR3 runs to 14 residues. Between the trimmed V and J ends, which lost 6 bases and 7 bases, there was a span of 19 bases. Germline V lookup: CDR1 SGHRS, CDR2 YFSETQ. CDR3 in amino acids: CASIMTIAVSGYTF. CDR3 bases: TGCGCCAGCATCATGACAATCGCCGTGTCTGGCTACACCTTC.

This clonotype was seen many times. This chain joins TRBV27 and TRBJ2-7; weak D call: TRBD2 (5 bases). The length of the CDR3 is 15 residues. V shed 2 bases and J shed 0 bases, with 11 bases lying between them. Germline V CDR1 and CDR2: MNHEY, SMNVEV (reference sequence). The CDR3 here is CASSLVSGSSYEQYF. In DNA, the CDR3 is TGTGCCAGCAGTTTAGTTTCGGGGAGCTCCTACGAGCAGTACTTC.

This clonotype was seen a handful of times. V gene TRBV20-1 combines with J gene TRBJ2-2, with a weak D call TRBD1 (7 bases). The V gene lost 7 bases and the J gene lost 7 bases, with 16 bases spanning the gap. Per the germline V gene, CDR1 is DFQATT and CDR2 is SNEGSKA (reference sequence). The CDR3 is 13 residues long. This CDR3 is CSVGQGGVGELFF. DNA of the CDR3: TGCAGTGTAGGTCAGGGGGGCGTCGGGGAGCTGTTTTTT.

This clonotype was counted between two and nine times. This sequence joins TRBV20-1 and TRBJ2-7, with 8 bases identical to TRBD1. Germline CDR1 reads DFQATT; CDR2 reads SNEGSKA (reference sequence). The CDR3 sequence is 14 residues long. V lost 6 bases and J lost 3; bases outside the gene matches: 10. CDR3 nucleotides: TGCAGTGCCCCGCGGACAGGGCTTATCTACGAGCAGTACTTC. Translation: CSAPRTGLIYEQYF.

The J gene is TRBJ1-2, the V gene TRBV7-2, with a weak D call TRBD1 (5 bases). This CDR3 has 12 residues. V shed 3 bases and J shed 6 bases, with 8 bases lying between them. Germline V gene sequence: CDR1 SGHTA, CDR2 FQGNSA. CDR3 coding DNA: TGTGCCAGCAGCTTGGACACCCATGGCTACACCTTC. This encodes CASSLDTHGYTF.

The table lists this clonotype with a few counts. The chain uses TRBV6-2 or TRBV6-3 and TRBJ1-1, with unresolved D. The V end was cut by 10 bases, the J end by 2 bases, with 14 bases between. Per the germline V gene, CDR1 is MNHEY and CDR2 is SVGEGT. The CDR3 has 13 residues. CDR3 sequence reads: CATRRGTNTEAFF. The CDR3 DNA follows: TGTGCCACCCGACGGGGAACTAACACTGAAGCTTTCTTT.

The chain has TRBV28 and TRBJ2-3; weak D call: TRBD1 (7 bases). CDR3 length equals 16 residues. Germline CDR1 and CDR2: MDHEN and SYDVKM. The V end lost 6 bases, the J end lost 1 base, and 17 bases lay between the germline ends. This CDR3 is CASRRGGGWGTDTQYF. The DNA of the CDR3 is TGTGCCAGCAGACGAGGAGGGGGCTGGGGCACAGATACGCAGTATTTT.

V usage is TRBV21-1 and J usage is TRBJ2-1; the table calls TRBD1, which could not be checked here. TRBV21-1 is termed a pseudogene. CDR3 size: 17 residues. The CDR3 region is CASSKAQRGTKKETQFF. In nucleotides, the CDR3 is TGTGCCAGCAGCAAAGCGCAGCGGGGGACAAAGAAAGAGACCCAGTTCTTC.

The CDR3 DNA sequence: TGTGCCAGCAGCTTAAGCAGGGGAGGAAGGTCCTCCTACGAGCAGTACTTC. This sequence encodes CASSLSRGGRSSYEQYF. The chain has TRBV7-8 and TRBJ2-5, with D perhaps being TRBD1 or TRBD2 (6 bases each). The assigned J gene may be wrong: the sequence end matches TRBJ2-7 better. Germline CDR1 and CDR2: SGHVS and FQNEAQ. The CDR3 consists of 17 residues.

The chain combines TRBV4-1 with TRBJ1-1, with D perhaps matching TRBD1 (6 bases). V was clipped by 5 bases and J by 1 base, with 11 bases between them. From germline, CDR1 is MGHRA and CDR2 YSYEKL. The CDR3 is made up of 14 amino acids. The CDR3 reads CASSARGANTEAFF. The CDR3 DNA is TGCGCCAGCAGCGCCAGGGGTGCGAACACTGAAGCTTTCTTT.

This clonotype was observed a handful of times. V gene TRBV29-1 combines with J gene TRBJ1-1; possibly TRBD1 for D (6 bases). V was clipped by 6 bases and J by 3 bases, with 23 bases between them. CDR1 SQVTM and CDR2 ANQGSEA come from the germline V gene. The CDR3 totals 16 residues. The CDR3 protein is CSVKGLAGQPHTEAFF. The CDR3 region has the DNA TGCAGCGTCAAAGGTCTGGCGGGACAACCCCACACTGAAGCTTTCTTT.

This clonotype has a handful of counts. The V call is TRBV27, the J call TRBJ1-1; D might be TRBD1 (6 bases). Trimming left V 6 bases short and J 1 base short, with 9 bases between. Germline CDR1 reads MNHEY; CDR2 reads SMNVEV (reference sequence). This CDR3 contains 13 residues. The CDR3 spells CASSIRGNTEAFF. In DNA form, the CDR3 reads TGTGCCAGCAGCATCAGGGGGAACACTGAAGCTTTCTTT.

This clonotype was detected a few times. Since a much larger clone is just one base distant, this may be a read error. This chain connects TRBV7-2 to TRBJ1-6; tentative D call: TRBD1 (5 bases). Per the germline V gene, CDR1 is SGHTA and CDR2 is FQGNSA. Deletions cut 5 bases from V and 9 bases from J, with 14 bases between. The CDR3 is 14 residues long. CDR3 nucleotides: TGTGCCAGCAGCGTTAGGTCTCAGGGTTCACCCCTCCACTTT. Protein sequence: CASSVRSQGSPLHF.

This clonotype was observed a handful of times. V is TRBV6-2 or TRBV6-3 and J is TRBJ1-1; D is ambiguous. V was trimmed by 1 base and J by 8 bases, leaving 8 bases between them. CDR3 length equals 12 residues. Germline V lookup: CDR1 MNHEY, CDR2 SVGEGT. As DNA, the CDR3 is TGTGCCAGCAGTTACTTTGGAGCCGAAGCTTTCTTT. Translating gives CASSYFGAEAFF.